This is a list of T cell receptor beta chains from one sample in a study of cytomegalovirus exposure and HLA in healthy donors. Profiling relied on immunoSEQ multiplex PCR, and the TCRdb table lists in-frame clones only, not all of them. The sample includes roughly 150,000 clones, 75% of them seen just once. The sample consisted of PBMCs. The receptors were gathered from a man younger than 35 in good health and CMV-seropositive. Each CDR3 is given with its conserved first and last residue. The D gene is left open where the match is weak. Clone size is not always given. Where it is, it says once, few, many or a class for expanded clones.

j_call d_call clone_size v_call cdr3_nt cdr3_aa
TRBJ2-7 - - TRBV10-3 TGTGCCATCAGTCGGAGACAGTTTGCCTACGAGCAGTACTTC CAISRRQFAYEQYF
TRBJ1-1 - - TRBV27 TGTGCCAGCAAGTTCGGACAGAGGAACACTGAAGCTTTCTTT CASKFGQRNTEAFF
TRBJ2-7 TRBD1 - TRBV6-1 TGTGCCAGCAGTGGACGGAACAGGGGAGCCTCCTACGAGCAGTACTTC CASSGRNRGASYEQYF
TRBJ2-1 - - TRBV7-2 TGTGCCAGCAGTCGGGGATACAATGAGCAGTTCTTC CASSRGYNEQFF
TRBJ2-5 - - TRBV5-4 TGTGCCAGCAGCGCAAAAGCGGAGACCCAGTACTTC CASSAKAETQYF
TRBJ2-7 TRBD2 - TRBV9 TGTGCCAGCAGCACTGAAGGGACTAGCGGGAGGGTGCAGTACTTC CASSTEGTSGRVQYF
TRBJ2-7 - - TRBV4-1 TGCGCCAGCACCGTTACAGGGTCGAGCTACGAGCAGTACTTC CASTVTGSSYEQYF
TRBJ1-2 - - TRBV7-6 TGTGCCAGCAGCAGGTCGGCAGGACAGGGCTACACCTTC CASSRSAGQGYTF
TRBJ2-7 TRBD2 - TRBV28 TGTGCCAGCAGTTCTAGCGGGAGGACAAGCTACGAGCAGTACTTC CASSSSGRTSYEQYF
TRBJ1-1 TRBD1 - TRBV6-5 TGTGCCAGCAGTCCCCACAGGGGGGCCACTGAAGCTTTCTTT CASSPHRGATEAFF
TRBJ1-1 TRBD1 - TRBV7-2 TGTGCCAGCAGCGAGACAGGGCCCGGGAGGGGTGAAGCTTTCTTT CASSETGPGRGEAFF
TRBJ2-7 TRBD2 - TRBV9 TGTGCCAGCAGAAACAAAACTAGCGCACAACACTCCTACGAGCAGTACTTC CASRNKTSAQHSYEQYF
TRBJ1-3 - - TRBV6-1 TGTGCCAGCAGTGGAGGGGGGGGGACCATATATTTT CASSGGGGTIYF
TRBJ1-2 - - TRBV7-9 TGTTCCAGCAGCTTAACGAGTACTAACTATGGCTACACCTTC CSSSLTSTNYGYTF
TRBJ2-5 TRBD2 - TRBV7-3 TGTGCCAGCAGTTTAGCGGGAGTTCAAGAGACCCAGTACTTC CASSLAGVQETQYF
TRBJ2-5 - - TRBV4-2 TGTGCCAGCCGCCCGGTACACGGGGCGGTAGGAGGGGAGACCCAGTACTTC CASRPVHGAVGGETQYF
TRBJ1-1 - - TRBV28 TGTGCCAGCCGTCCGGGTGCCACTGAAGCTTTCTTT CASRPGATEAFF
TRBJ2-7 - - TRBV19 TGTGCCAGTTCCCAGGCGGGAAGGGGCTACGAGCAGTACTTC CASSQAGRGYEQYF
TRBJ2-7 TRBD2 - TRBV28 TGTGCCAGCAGTTTAGCGGCTAGCGGGGATTACGAGCAGTACTTC CASSLAASGDYEQYF
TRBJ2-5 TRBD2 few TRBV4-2 TGTGCCAGCAGCCAAGAGCCCAGCGGGAGTCCGGGTGAGCAGTACTTC CASSQEPSGSPGEQYF
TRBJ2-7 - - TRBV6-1 TGTGCCAGCACCGGACTCCGCAGCAGCTCCTACGAGCAGTACTTC CASTGLRSSSYEQYF
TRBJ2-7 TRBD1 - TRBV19 TGTGCCAGTAGTATAGACGGGACAGGGGATTACGAGCAGTACTTC CASSIDGTGDYEQYF
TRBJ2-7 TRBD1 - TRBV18 TGTGCCAGCTCACCACCACGGACAGGGGCCCCTACAGAGCAGTACTTC CASSPPRTGAPTEQYF
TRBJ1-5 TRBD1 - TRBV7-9 TGTGCCAGCAGCTGGGGACAGAATCAGCCCCAGCATTTT CASSWGQNQPQHF
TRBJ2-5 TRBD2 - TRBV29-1 TGCAGCGTTGGACTTGAGCGGGAGTCTGAGACCCAGTACTTC CSVGLERESETQYF
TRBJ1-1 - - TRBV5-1 TGCGCCAGCAGCTGGAGCGGGGAGAACACTGAAGCTTTCTTT CASSWSGENTEAFF
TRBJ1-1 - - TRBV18 TGTGCCAGCTCGCCGCCCGGGGGGTCGGGCACTGAAGCTTTCTTT CASSPPGGSGTEAFF
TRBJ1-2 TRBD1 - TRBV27 TGTGCCAGCAGAACAACAGGGGGTAGTGGCTACACCTTC CASRTTGGSGYTF
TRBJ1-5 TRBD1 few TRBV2 TGTGCCAGCAGTCGGGACAGGGGGCGAAATCAGCCCCAGCATTTT CASSRDRGRNQPQHF
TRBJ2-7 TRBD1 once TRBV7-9 TGTGCCAGCAGCTTACTGGGACAGAGCTACGAGCAGTACTTC CASSLLGQSYEQYF
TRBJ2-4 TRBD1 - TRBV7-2 TGTGCCAGCAGCTCTCAGGGGGCTACCAAAAACATTCAGTACTTC CASSSQGATKNIQYF